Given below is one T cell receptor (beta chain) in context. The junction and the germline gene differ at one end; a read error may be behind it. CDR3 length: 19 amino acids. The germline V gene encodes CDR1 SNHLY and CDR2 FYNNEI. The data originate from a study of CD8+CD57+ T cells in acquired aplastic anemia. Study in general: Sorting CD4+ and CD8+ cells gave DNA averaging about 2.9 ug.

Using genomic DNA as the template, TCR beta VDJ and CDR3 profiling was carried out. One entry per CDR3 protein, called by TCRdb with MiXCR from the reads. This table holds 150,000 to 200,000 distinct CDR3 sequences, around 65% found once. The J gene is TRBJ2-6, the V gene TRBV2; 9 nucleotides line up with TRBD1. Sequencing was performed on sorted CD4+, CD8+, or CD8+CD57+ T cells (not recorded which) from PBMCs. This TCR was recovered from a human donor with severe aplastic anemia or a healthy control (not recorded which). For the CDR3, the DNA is TGTGCCAGCCAAGGGACAGGGCTGGGGACCCTGGCTGGGGCCAACGTCCCGACTTTC. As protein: CASQGTGLGTLAGANVPTF. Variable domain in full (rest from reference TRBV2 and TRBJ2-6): EPEVTQTPSHQVTQMGQEVILRCVPISNHLYFYWYRQILGQKVEFLVSFYNNEISEKSEIFDDQFSVERPDGSNFTLKIRSTKLEDSAMYFCASQGTGLGTLAGANVPTFGAGSRLTVL.